This T cell receptor (beta chain) comes out of a study of shared clonotypes between healthy human individuals. Across the study: Three CD4 naive, three CD4 memory, two CD8 naive and one CD8 memory plate were used per donor. Study outcomes and limitations: Only blood was sampled; tissue repertoires likely differ.

With respect to this clone: Its antigen is undetermined.

CD45RO-negative, CCR7-positively selected cells formed the naive CD8 fraction, excluding terminally differentiated effector memory CD45RA+ cells. This table comes from immunoSEQ multiplex PCR, and its TCRdb copy is limited to in-frame clones, with some not included. The sample holds approximately 740,000 clones; roughly 92% are singletons and the top ten take 24%. There are 14 residues in the CDR3. Trimming cost V 8 bases and J 1 base, with 12 bases left between them. The germline V gene has CDR1 LNHDA and CDR2 SQIVND (reference sequence). The V and J genes are TRBV19 and TRBJ2-1; D might be TRBD2 (5 bases). Sequenced sample: naive CD8+ T cells sorted from blood. The sequence was collected from a man aged 30 to 45 in good health. This CDR3 reads CASAVGASYNEQFF. The CDR3 nucleotides read TGTGCCAGTGCAGTGGGAGCATCCTACAATGAGCAGTTCTTC.